Following are 27 T cell receptor beta chains from one sample sequenced in a study of cytomegalovirus exposure and HLA in healthy donors. A multiplex PCR was run with 60 Vbeta primers and 13 Jbeta primers. TCRdb's copy holds only in-frame clones and misses some; the assay was immunoSEQ multiplex PCR. Here the sample spans some 93,000 clones, under 90% being singletons. Sequenced input: PBMCs. Receptor source: a man aged 45-65 years in good health and CMV-seronegative.

The chain couples TRBV28 to TRBJ2-7, with 8 bases matching TRBD1. Germline CDR1 reads MDHEN; CDR2 reads SYDVKM. This CDR3 is 11 amino acids long. CDR3 nucleotide sequence: TGTGCCAGTCAAGGACAGGGAAAACTGAGGGTC. Its protein product is CASQGQGKLRV.

This clone was detected only a few times. J is TRBJ2-1 and V is TRBV6-1, with 10 nucleotides matching TRBD2. Losses at the gene ends were 2 bases for V and 3 bases for J; bases not matched to a gene: 16. The CDR3 has 20 amino acids. Germline V gene lookup returns CDR1 MNHNS and CDR2 SASEGT. The CDR3 DNA follows: TGTGCCAGCAGTGAAAATTTTAGCGGGAGGCCCGAGAAACTCTACAATGAGCAGTTCTTC. Protein product: CASSENFSGRPEKLYNEQFF.

The chain recombines TRBV7-8 with TRBJ1-2; perhaps TRBD1 as D (6 bases). Trimming cost V 5 bases and J 6 bases, with 13 bases left between them. Germline assignment: CDR1 SGHVS and CDR2 FQNEAQ. This CDR3 has 13 amino acids. CDR3 DNA: TGTGCCAGCAGCCTCTCAGGGGTAGATGGCTACACCTTC. As protein: CASSLSGVDGYTF.

J is TRBJ2-7 and V is TRBV28; D is perhaps TRBD2 (5 bases). Germline loops: CDR1 MDHEN, CDR2 SYDVKM. The CDR3 loop spans 13 amino acids. V was shortened by 4 bases and J by 4 bases, with 11 bases between the two germline ends. The DNA of the CDR3 is TGTGCCAGCAGTTCCTCAGGACTGTACGAGCAGTACTTC. Its protein is CASSSSGLYEQYF.

The chain combines TRBV5-4 with TRBJ1-6; D perhaps matches TRBD1 (6 bases). V shed 0 bases and J shed 10 bases, with 17 bases lying between them. CDR3 length: 16 residues. Germline assignment: CDR1 SGHNT and CDR2 YYREEE (reference sequence). CDR3 in DNA: TGTGCCAGCAGCTTGGGTCGGGGGGCGCAGGGGTCACCCCTCCACTTT. Translating it yields CASSLGRGAQGSPLHF.

The V and J genes are TRBV2 and TRBJ2-5; no clear D gene. Germline assignment: CDR1 SNHLY and CDR2 FYNNEI. CDR3 length: 12 residues. V lost 3 bases and J 4 bases, leaving 6 bases between the germline ends. CDR3 sequence: CASSEAGETQYF. CDR3 DNA: TGTGCCAGCAGTGAGGCTGGAGAGACCCAGTACTTC.

Ten or more counts support this clone. The chain joins TRBV19 to TRBJ1-2; weak D call: TRBD1 (5 bases). V was shortened by 3 bases and J by 4 bases, with 12 bases between the two germline ends. Germline V gives CDR1 LNHDA, CDR2 SQIVND (reference sequence). The length of the CDR3 is 14 residues. The CDR3 region is CASSIDVGGYGYTF. The CDR3 nucleotides read TGTGCCAGTAGTATCGATGTCGGGGGCTATGGCTACACCTTC.

J is TRBJ2-1 and V is TRBV5-1; tentative D call: TRBD2 (5 bases). The germline gives CDR1 SGHRS, CDR2 YFSETQ. V dropped 2 bases and J dropped 0 bases, with 12 bases sitting between them. This CDR3 has 16 amino acids. CDR3 sequence (DNA): TGCGCCAGCAGCTTAACGGCAGCGGTCTCCTACAATGAGCAGTTCTTC. This sequence encodes CASSLTAAVSYNEQFF.

The chain couples TRBV5-1 to TRBJ2-5; TRBD2 matches at 13 bases. The better agreement between TRBJ2-7 and the DNA end casts doubt on the J call. This CDR3 region has 17 residues. Looked up from germline, CDR1 is SGHRS and CDR2 is YFSETQ. The CDR3 region is CASSYGLAGESSYEQYF. The DNA for the CDR3 is TGCGCCAGCAGTTACGGACTAGCGGGAGAGAGCTCCTACGAGCAGTACTTC.

The V gene is TRBV7-2, the J gene TRBJ2-3; D not certain. Germline V CDR1 and CDR2: SGHTA, FQGNSA. Trimming took off 11 bases at V and 1 base at J, with 7 bases between the two ends. The length of the CDR3 is 11 residues. CDR3 loop: CACRGTDTQYF. Here the CDR3 DNA reads TGTGCCTGTCGAGGCACAGATACGCAGTATTTT.

This clone was detected only once. For the CDR3, the DNA is TGTGCCAGCCGCAGCTGGAGAAGCACAGATACGCAGTATTTT. It yields the protein CASRSWRSTDTQYF. The chain uses TRBV7-2 and TRBJ2-3, with D hard to call. CDR1 and CDR2 from the germline V gene are SGHTA and FQGNSA. V dropped 8 bases and J dropped 0 bases, with 12 bases sitting between them. This CDR3 spans 14 amino acids.

This clone was seen more than once but under ten times. The chain recombines TRBV19 with TRBJ2-6, with 9 bases matching TRBD1. Germline lookup yields CDR1 LNHDA and CDR2 SQIVND (reference sequence). With V trimmed by 10 bases and J by 0 bases, 7 bases remained unmatched. The CDR3 totals 16 residues. This CDR3 reads CATGTGSSSGANVLTF. CDR3 DNA sequence: TGTGCCACAGGGACAGGGTCAAGCTCTGGGGCCAACGTCCTGACTTTC.

The rearrangement joins TRBV27 to TRBJ2-7, with D perhaps matching TRBD1 (5 bases). This CDR3 contains 13 residues. Germline V gene data show CDR1 as MNHEY and CDR2 as SMNVEV (reference sequence). V lost 2 bases to trimming and J lost 9 bases, with 14 bases between them. CDR3 nucleotide sequence: TGTGCCAGCAGTTTAGCGCCCAGGGTTGTGCAGTACTTC. Its protein product is CASSLAPRVVQYF.

The chain links TRBV7-3 to TRBJ2-1, with 8 bases lining up with TRBD2. The CDR3 sequence is 17 residues long. With 5 bases clipped from V and 0 bases from J, the junction kept 9 bases outside the gene matches. From germline, CDR1 is SGHTA and CDR2 FQGTGA. The CDR3 DNA sequence: TGTGCCAGCAGCCCCCTTAGCGGGGTGAGCTCCTACAATGAGCAGTTCTTC. Translated: CASSPLSGVSSYNEQFF.

The chain carries TRBV28 and TRBJ2-3; possible D gene TRBD1, 5 bases. Trimming left V 3 bases short and J 10 bases short, with 8 bases between. Germline-derived CDR1 and CDR2 are MDHEN and SYDVKM. The CDR3 length is 11 residues. CDR3 region: CASSFTGPQYF. The CDR3 DNA is TGTGCCAGCAGTTTTACAGGTCCGCAGTATTTT.

The chain combines TRBV6-5 with TRBJ2-1; weak D call: TRBD2 (5 bases). The CDR3 has 15 amino acids. Trimming pared 0 bases from V and 4 bases from J, leaving 10 bases between. Per the germline V gene, CDR1 is MNHEY and CDR2 is SVGAGI. The CDR3 sequence is CASSYSPSPYNEQFF. The DNA for the CDR3 is TGTGCCAGCAGTTACTCCCCTAGCCCTTACAATGAGCAGTTCTTC.

The chain links TRBV10-3 to TRBJ2-1, with D possibly being TRBD2 (6 bases). The CDR3 is 16 amino acids. V lost 0 bases and J lost 7, with 16 bases in between. From germline, CDR1 is ENHRY and CDR2 SYGVKD. The CDR3 reads CAISESRLEGRNEQFF. In DNA, the CDR3 is TGTGCCATCAGTGAGTCCCGTTTGGAGGGGAGAAATGAGCAGTTCTTC.

CDR3 DNA: TGTGCCAGCAGCTTAGCGCCGCAGGGGGCAGGCGAGCAGTACTTC. This encodes CASSLAPQGAGEQYF. The V gene is TRBV7-6, the J gene TRBJ2-5, with 8 nucleotides matching TRBD1. The better agreement between TRBJ2-7 and the DNA end casts doubt on the J call. The CDR3 is 15 amino acids. The germline CDR1 and CDR2 sequences are SGHVS and FNYEAQ.

This chain links TRBV11-2 with TRBJ2-7; tentative D call: TRBD1 (5 bases). CDR3 length: 17 residues. The germline V gene encodes CDR1 SGHAT and CDR2 FQNNGV. The germline V and J ends were trimmed by 5 bases and 2 bases, with 22 bases remaining between them. The CDR3 nucleotides are TGTGCCAGCAGCCCCTTTTTTTGGCGACAGTGGCCCTACGAGCAGTACTTC. Translated, it gives CASSPFFWRQWPYEQYF.

This chain links TRBV7-2 with TRBJ2-6, with a possible D match to TRBD2 (6 bases). Germline V gene data show CDR1 as SGHTA and CDR2 as FQGNSA. This CDR3 is built from 15 residues. The V gene lost 6 bases and the J gene lost 2 bases, with 11 bases spanning the gap. CDR3 loop: CASSLGEAGANVLTF. For the CDR3, the DNA is TGTGCCAGCAGTCTTGGGGAGGCTGGGGCCAACGTCCTGACTTTC.

The rearrangement joins TRBV4-3 to TRBJ2-1; D may be TRBD2 (6 bases). The CDR3 extends over 15 amino acids. Trimming pared 2 bases from V and 12 bases from J, leaving 20 bases between. Germline V lookup: CDR1 LGHNA, CDR2 YSLEER. CDR3: CASSQSRDFSVGQFF. The CDR3 DNA reads TGCGCCAGCAGCCAATCCCGGGACTTTTCCGTCGGGCAGTTCTTC.

This sequence joins TRBV6-1 and TRBJ1-4; 9 positions match TRBD1. The CDR3 is 15 amino acids. Per the germline V gene, CDR1 is MNHNS and CDR2 is SASEGT. After removal of 4 bases from V and 5 bases from J, the junction contained 5 bases not matched to a gene. CDR3 protein: CASSGQTGGNEKLFF. CDR3 DNA: TGTGCCAGCAGTGGTCAGACAGGGGGGAATGAAAAACTGTTTTTT.

This clone showed up just a few times. The rearrangement uses TRBV9 and TRBJ2-7, with TRBD1 matching 7 bases. CDR1 and CDR2 from the germline V gene are SGDLS and YYNGEE. The CDR3 is 14 residues long. With V trimmed by 2 bases and J by 3 bases, 5 bases remained unmatched. The CDR3 loop reads CASSVGDRNYEQYF. CDR3 nucleotides: TGTGCCAGCAGCGTGGGGGACAGAAACTACGAGCAGTACTTC.

Of note for this clone: This CDR3 is also generated by other DNA sequences in the sample. J is TRBJ2-1 and V is TRBV5-1; 7 nucleotides line up with TRBD2. After removal of 0 bases from V and 4 bases from J, the junction contained 4 bases not matched to a gene. This CDR3 has 15 residues. Germline V gene lookup returns CDR1 SGHRS and CDR2 YFSETQ. DNA of the CDR3: TGCGCCAGCAGCTTGGTTAGTAGCGGGTACAATGAGCAGTTCTTC. Translated, it gives CASSLVSSGYNEQFF.

The genes are TRBV15 and TRBJ2-7, with D perhaps matching TRBD1 (6 bases). CDR1 and CDR2 (germline): LNHNV, YYDKDF (reference sequence). This CDR3 comprises 14 residues. V was cut by 0 bases and J by 6 bases, with 12 bases left in between. Written as DNA, the CDR3 is TGTGCCACCAGCAGAGATGTACAGGGTCTCGAGCAGTACTTC. Translated, it gives CATSRDVQGLEQYF.

The chain combines TRBV28 with TRBJ2-7; the match to TRBD2 covers 9 bases. Germline trimming cut 7 bases from V and 2 bases from J; bases unmatched to any gene: 15. Germline CDR1 reads MDHEN; CDR2 reads SYDVKM. The CDR3 runs to 17 residues. The CDR3 reads CASISEGVLAGTYEQYF. CDR3 DNA sequence: TGTGCCAGCATTTCCGAGGGCGTGCTAGCGGGGACCTACGAGCAGTACTTC.

This clone was observed a single time. The chain combines TRBV7-3 with TRBJ2-1; D not certain. CDR3 size: 13 residues. Between the trimmed V and J ends, which lost 5 bases and 8 bases, there was a span of 13 bases. Germline V lookup: CDR1 SGHTA, CDR2 FQGTGA. The CDR3 here is CASSPAEHHEQFF. Here the CDR3 DNA reads TGTGCCAGCAGCCCTGCCGAGCATCATGAGCAGTTCTTC. Full variable domain (rest looked up from reference TRBV7-3 and TRBJ2-1): GAGVSQTPSNKVTEKGKYVELRCDPISGHTALYWYRQSLGQGPEFLIYFQGTGAADDSGLPNDRFFAVRPEGSVSTLKIQRTERGDSAVYLCASSPAEHHEQFFGPGTRLTVL.